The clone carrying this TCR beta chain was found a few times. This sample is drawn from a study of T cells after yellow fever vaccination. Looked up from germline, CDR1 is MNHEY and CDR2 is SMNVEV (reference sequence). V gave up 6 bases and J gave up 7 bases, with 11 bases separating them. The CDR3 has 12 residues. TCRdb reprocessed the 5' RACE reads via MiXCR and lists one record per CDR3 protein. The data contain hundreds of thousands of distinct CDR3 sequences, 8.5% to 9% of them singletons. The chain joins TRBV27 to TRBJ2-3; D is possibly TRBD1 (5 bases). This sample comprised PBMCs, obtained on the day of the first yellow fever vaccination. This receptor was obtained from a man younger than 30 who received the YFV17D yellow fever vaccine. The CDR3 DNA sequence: TGTGCCAGCAGAAGGGGTGCTAATACGCAGTATTTT. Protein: CASRRGANTQYF.